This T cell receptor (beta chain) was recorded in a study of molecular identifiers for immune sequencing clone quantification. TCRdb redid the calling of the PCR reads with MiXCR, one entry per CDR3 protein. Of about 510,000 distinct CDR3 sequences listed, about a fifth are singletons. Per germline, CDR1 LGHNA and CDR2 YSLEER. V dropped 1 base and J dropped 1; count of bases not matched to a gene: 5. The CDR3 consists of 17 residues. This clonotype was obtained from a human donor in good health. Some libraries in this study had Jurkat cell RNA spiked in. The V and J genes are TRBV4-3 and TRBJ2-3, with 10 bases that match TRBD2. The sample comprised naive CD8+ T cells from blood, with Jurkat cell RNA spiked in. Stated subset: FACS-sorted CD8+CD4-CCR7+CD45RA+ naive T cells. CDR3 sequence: CASSQGPLAGGTDTQYF. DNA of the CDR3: TGCGCCAGCAGCCAAGGCCCGCTAGCGGGGGGCACAGATACGCAGTATTTT.